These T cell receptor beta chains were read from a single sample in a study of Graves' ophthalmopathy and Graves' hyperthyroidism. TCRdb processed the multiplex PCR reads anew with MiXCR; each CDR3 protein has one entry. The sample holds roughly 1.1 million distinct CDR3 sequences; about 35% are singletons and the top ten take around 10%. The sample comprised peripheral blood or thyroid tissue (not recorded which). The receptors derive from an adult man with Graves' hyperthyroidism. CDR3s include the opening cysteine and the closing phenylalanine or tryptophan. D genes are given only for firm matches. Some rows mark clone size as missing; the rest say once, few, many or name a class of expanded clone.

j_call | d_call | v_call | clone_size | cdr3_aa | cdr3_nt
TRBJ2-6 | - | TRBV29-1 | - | CSVEQGGTGSVLTF | TGCAGCGTAGAACAGGGTGGGACGGGCAGCGTCCTGACTTTC
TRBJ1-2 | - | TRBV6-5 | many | CASRGVANNYGYTF | TGTGCCAGCAGGGGGGTGGCAAACAACTATGGCTACACCTTC
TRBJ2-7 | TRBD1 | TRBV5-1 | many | CASSSGQDYYEQYF | TGCGCCAGCAGCTCGGGACAGGATTACTACGAGCAGTACTTC
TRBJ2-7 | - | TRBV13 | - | CASSHLSAVDEQYF | TGTGCCAGCAGCCATCTCTCCGCGGTGGACGAGCAGTACTTC
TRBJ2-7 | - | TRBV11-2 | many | CASSLGLGNEQYF | TGTGCCAGCAGCTTAGGACTAGGCAACGAGCAGTACTTC
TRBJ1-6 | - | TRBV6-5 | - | CASRLGTIADSPLHF | TGTGCCAGCAGGCTCGGGACTATCGCGGATTCACCCCTCCACTTT
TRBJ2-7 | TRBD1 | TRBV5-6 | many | CASRARATGVHEQYF | TGTGCCAGCAGAGCCAGAGCCACAGGGGTCCACGAGCAGTACTTC
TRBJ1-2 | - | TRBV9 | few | CASSQDLGRIGYGYTF | TGTGCCAGCAGCCAAGACTTGGGAAGGATAGGCTATGGCTACACCTTC
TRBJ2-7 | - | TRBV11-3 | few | CASSSAPLYEQYF | TGTGCCAGCAGTTCTGCCCCCCTTTACGAGCAGTACTTC
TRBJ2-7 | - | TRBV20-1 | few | CSARPPGDYPYF | TGCAGTGCTAGACCCCCCGGAGATTATCCGTACTTC
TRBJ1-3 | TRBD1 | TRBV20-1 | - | CSASGTASGNTIYF | TGCAGTGCTAGCGGGACAGCCTCTGGAAACACCATATATTTT
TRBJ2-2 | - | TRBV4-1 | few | CASSPPSETGELFF | TGCGCCAGCAGCCCGCCGAGTGAAACCGGGGAGCTGTTTTTT
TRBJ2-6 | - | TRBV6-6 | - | CASMGVAGTNVLTF | TGTGCCAGCATGGGGGTGGCTGGGACCAACGTCCTGACTTTC
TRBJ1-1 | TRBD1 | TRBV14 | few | CASSQETGVSEAFF | TGTGCCAGCAGCCAAGAGACAGGGGTTTCTGAAGCTTTCTTT
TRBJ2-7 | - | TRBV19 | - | CASGGGGRQYEQYF | TGTGCCAGTGGAGGAGGAGGGCGACAGTACGAGCAGTACTTC
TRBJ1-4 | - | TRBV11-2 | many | CASSLEYGKLFF | TGTGCCAGCAGCTTAGAGTACGGAAAACTGTTTTTT
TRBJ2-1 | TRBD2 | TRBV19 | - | CASRPSGRYEQFF | TGTGCCAGTAGGCCTAGCGGGAGGTATGAGCAGTTCTTC
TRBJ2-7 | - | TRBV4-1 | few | CASSQVGIDYEQYF | TGCGCCAGCAGCCAAGTGGGGATCGACTACGAGCAGTACTTC
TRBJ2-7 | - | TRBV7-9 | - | CASSKGRRPDSYEQYF | TGTGCCAGCAGCAAGGGTCGGAGGCCCGACTCCTACGAGCAGTACTTC
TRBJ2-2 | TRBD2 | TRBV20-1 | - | CSARDGLAELHTGELFF | TGCAGTGCTAGAGATGGGCTAGCGGAGCTCCACACCGGGGAGCTGTTTTTT
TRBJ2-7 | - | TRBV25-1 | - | CTSSLEGRTYEQYF | TGCACCAGCAGCTTAGAAGGCAGGACCTACGAGCAGTACTTC
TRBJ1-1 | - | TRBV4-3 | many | CASSPNVRDTEAFF | TGCGCCAGCAGCCCTAATGTGAGGGACACTGAAGCTTTCTTT
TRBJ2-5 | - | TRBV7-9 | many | CASSRRAGGETQYF | TGTGCCAGCAGCCGGAGGGCAGGAGGGGAGACCCAGTACTTC
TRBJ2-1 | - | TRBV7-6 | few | CASSGNEQFF | TGTGCCAGCAGCGGGAATGAGCAGTTCTTC
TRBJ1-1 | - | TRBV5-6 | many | CASSLSTYMNTEAFF | TGTGCCAGCAGCTTGTCGACTTACATGAACACTGAAGCTTTCTTT
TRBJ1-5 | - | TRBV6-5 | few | CASRYGGPALQPQHF | TGTGCCAGCCGTTACGGGGGGCCAGCCCTACAGCCCCAGCATTTT
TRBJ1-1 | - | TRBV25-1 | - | CASPPPGTEAFF | TGTGCCAGCCCTCCCCCGGGCACTGAAGCTTTCTTT
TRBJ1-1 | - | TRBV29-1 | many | CSVEAWGSGRAEAFF | TGCAGCGTTGAAGCCTGGGGGTCCGGTCGGGCTGAAGCTTTCTTT
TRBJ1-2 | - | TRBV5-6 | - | CASSPLAGPYGYTF | TGTGCCAGCAGCCCCCTGGCGGGGCCCTATGGCTACACCTTC
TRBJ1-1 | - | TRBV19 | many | CASSINKLNTEAFF | TGTGCCAGTAGTATCAACAAATTGAACACTGAAGCTTTCTTT
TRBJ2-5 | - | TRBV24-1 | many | CATSDPRGQETQYF | TGTGCCACCAGTGATCCCAGGGGCCAAGAGACCCAGTACTTC
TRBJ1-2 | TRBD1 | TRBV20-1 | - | CSATPRGSLYGYTF | TGCAGTGCCACCCCCAGGGGGTCCCTCTATGGCTACACCTTC
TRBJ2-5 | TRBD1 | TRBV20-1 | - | CSARVDRGGQETQYF | TGCAGTGCTAGGGTTGACAGGGGAGGCCAAGAGACCCAGTACTTC
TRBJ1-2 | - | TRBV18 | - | CASSMDTGYGYTF | TGTGCCAGCTCAATGGACACCGGCTATGGCTACACCTTC
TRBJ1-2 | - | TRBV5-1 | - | CASSRGVPRNGYTF | TGCGCCAGCAGCCGAGGGGTTCCGAGGAATGGCTACACCTTC
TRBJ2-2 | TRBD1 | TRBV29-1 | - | CSASSLGTAYTGELFF | TGCAGCGCCAGCAGCCTGGGGACAGCCTACACCGGGGAGCTGTTTTTT
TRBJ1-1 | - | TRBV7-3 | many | CASRPDGSSEAFF | TGTGCCAGCAGACCCGACGGCAGCTCTGAAGCTTTCTTT
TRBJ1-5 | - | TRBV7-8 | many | CASSQQATGRNQPQHF | TGTGCCAGCAGCCAACAAGCGACGGGGCGCAATCAGCCCCAGCATTTT
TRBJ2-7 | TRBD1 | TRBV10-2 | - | CASSQGTGALEQHF | TGCGCCAGCAGCCAAGGGACAGGGGCTCTCGAGCAGCACTTC
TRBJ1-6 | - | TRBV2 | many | CASSEESGPNNSPLHF | TGTGCCAGCAGTGAAGAGTCGGGGCCGAATAATTCACCCCTCCACTTT